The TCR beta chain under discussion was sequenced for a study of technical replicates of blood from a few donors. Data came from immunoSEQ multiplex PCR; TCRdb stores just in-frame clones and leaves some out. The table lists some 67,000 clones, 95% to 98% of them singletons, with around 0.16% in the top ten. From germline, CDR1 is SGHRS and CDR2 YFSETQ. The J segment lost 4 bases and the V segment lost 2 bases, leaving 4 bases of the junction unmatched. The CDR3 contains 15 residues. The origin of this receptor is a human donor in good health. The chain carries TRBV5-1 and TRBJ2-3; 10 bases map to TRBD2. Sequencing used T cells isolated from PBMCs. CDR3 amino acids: CASSLTSGDADTQYF. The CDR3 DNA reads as TGCGCCAGCAGCTTAACTAGCGGGGACGCAGATACGCAGTATTTT. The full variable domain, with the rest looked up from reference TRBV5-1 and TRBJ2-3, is KAGVTQTPRYLIKTRGQQVTLSCSPISGHRSVSWYQQTPGQGLQFLFEYFSETQRNKGNFPGRFSGRQFSNSRSEMNVSTLELGDSALYLCASSLTSGDADTQYFGPGTRLTVL.